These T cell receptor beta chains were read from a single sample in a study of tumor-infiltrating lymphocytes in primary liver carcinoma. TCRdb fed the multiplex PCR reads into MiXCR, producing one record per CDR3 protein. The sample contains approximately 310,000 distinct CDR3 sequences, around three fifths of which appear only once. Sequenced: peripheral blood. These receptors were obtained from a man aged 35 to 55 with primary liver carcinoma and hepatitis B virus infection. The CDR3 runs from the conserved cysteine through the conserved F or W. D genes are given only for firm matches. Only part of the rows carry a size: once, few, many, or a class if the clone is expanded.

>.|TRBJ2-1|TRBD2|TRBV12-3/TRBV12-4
CASSQPGTSGSETQFF
TGTGCCAGTAGTCAGCCCGGGACTAGCGGGAGTGAGACCCAGTTCTTC
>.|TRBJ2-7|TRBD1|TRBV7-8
CASSRGTGGSYEQYF
TGTGCCAGCTCTAGAGGGACAGGGGGCTCCTACGAGCAGTACTTC
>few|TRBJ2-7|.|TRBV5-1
CASSKGQKDEQYF
TGCGCCAGCAGCAAAGGACAAAAGGACGAGCAGTACTTC
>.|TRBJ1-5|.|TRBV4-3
CASSQHRVLNQPQHF
TGTGCCAGCAGTCAACACCGGGTCCTCAATCAGCCCCAGCATTTT
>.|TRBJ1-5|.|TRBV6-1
CAGRPGQWDQPQHF
TGTGCCGGCAGACCGGGGCAGTGGGATCAGCCTCAGCATTTT
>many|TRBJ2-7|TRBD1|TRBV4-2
CASSGTGKTYEQYF
TGTGCCAGCAGTGGGACAGGCAAAACCTACGAGCAGTACTTC
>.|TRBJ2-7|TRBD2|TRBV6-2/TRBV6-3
CASSYSGLASYEQYF
TGTGCCAGCAGTTACTCGGGACTAGCGAGCTACGAGCAGTACTTC
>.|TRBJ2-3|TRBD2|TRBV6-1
CASNLGWTSGRADTQYF
TGTGCCAGCAACCTTGGGTGGACTAGCGGGAGGGCAGATACGCAGTATTTT
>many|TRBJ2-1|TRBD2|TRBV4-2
CASSQATSEYNEQFF
TGTGCCAGCAGCCAAGCGACTAGCGAGTACAATGAGCAGTTCTTC
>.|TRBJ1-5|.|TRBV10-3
CAINITEDQPQHF
TGTGCCATCAACATAACAGAGGATCAGCCCCAGCATTTT
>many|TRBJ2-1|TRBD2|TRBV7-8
CASSLGSGGTNEQFF
TGTGCCAGCAGCTTAGGTAGCGGGGGTACGAATGAGCAGTTCTTC
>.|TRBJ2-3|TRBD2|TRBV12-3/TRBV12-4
CASSLALSGGPTDTQYF
TGTGCCAGCAGTTTAGCGCTTAGCGGGGGCCCCACAGATACGCAGTATTTT
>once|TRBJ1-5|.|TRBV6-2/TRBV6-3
CASSYPEVNQPQHF
TGTGCCAGCAGTTATCCAGAGGTTAATCAGCCCCAGCATTTT
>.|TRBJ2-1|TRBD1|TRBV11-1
CVSGFRQGRSYNEQFF
TGTGTCAGCGGCTTTAGACAGGGCAGATCCTACAATGAGCAGTTCTTC
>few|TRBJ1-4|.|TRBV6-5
CASSPTPGGANEKLFF
TGTGCCAGCAGTCCTACCCCAGGTGGAGCTAATGAAAAACTGTTTTTT
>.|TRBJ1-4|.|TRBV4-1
CASSQTLLQIGATDEKLFF
TGCGCCAGCAGCCAGACGCTCTTGCAGATTGGGGCAACTGATGAAAAACTGTTTTTT
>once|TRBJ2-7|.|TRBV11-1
CVSSCLNAGYEQYF
TGTGTCAGCAGCTGCCTCAATGCAGGGTACGAGCAGTACTTC
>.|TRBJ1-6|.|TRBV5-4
CARSLAGSRNSPLHF
TGTGCCAGAAGCTTGGCCGGCAGTCGTAATTCACCCCTCCACTTT
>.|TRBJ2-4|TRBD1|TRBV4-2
CDSSQDPRTGTLGGAKNIQYF
TGTGACAGCAGCCAAGATCCTAGGACAGGGACTTTAGGCGGAGCCAAAAACATTCAGTACTTC
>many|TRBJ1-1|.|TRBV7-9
CASSLAPLSDAFF
TGTGCCAGCAGCTTAGCGCCCCTGTCTGACGCTTTCTTT
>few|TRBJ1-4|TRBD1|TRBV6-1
CASSAEPGQGDPANEKLFF
TGTGCCAGCAGTGCCGAACCGGGACAGGGGGATCCAGCTAATGAAAAACTGTTTTTT
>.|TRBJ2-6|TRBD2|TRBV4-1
CTSSPELAWSGANVLTF
TGCACCAGCAGCCCGGAACTAGCGTGGTCCGGGGCCAACGTCCTGACTTTC
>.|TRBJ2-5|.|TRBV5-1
CASSSTQGGETQYF
TGCGCCAGCAGCTCCACACAGGGCGGGGAGACCCAGTACTTC
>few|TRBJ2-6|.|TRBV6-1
CASTEVRANVLTF
TGTGCCAGCACGGAGGTTAGGGCCAACGTCCTGACTTTC
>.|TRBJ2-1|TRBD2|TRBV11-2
CASRTDGASGRSYNEQFF
TGCGCCAGCAGGACGGATGGGGCTAGCGGGAGGTCTTACAATGAGCAGTTCTTC
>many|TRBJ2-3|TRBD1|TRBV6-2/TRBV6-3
CASSSLKIDRGATNTQYF
TGTGCCAGCAGTTCGCTAAAGATCGACAGGGGGGCCACAAATACGCAGTATTTT
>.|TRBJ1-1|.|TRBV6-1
CASSTDSGAEAFF
TGTGCTAGCAGTACGGACAGTGGGGCTGAAGCTTTCTTT
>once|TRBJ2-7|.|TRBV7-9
CASCLAGERMYEQYF
TGTGCCAGCTGCTTAGCAGGGGAGAGAATGTACGAGCAGTACTTC
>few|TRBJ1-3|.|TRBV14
CASSQIANWGGNTIYF
TGTGCCAGCAGCCAGATCGCCAATTGGGGCGGAAACACCATATATTTT
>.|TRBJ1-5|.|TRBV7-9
CASTSGLTPNQPQHF
TGTGCCAGCACCAGCGGTCTCACTCCGAATCAGCCCCAGCATTTT
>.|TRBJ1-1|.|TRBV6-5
CASRRAQNTEAFF
TGTGCCAGCAGGCGAGCCCAGAACACTGAAGCTTTCTTT
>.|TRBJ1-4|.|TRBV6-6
CASSLNIHATNEKLVF
TGTGCCAGCAGCCTCAACATCCATGCAACTAATGAAAAACTGGTTTTT
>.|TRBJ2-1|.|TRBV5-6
CASSLGFDNEQFF
TGTGCCAGCAGCTTGGGATTTGACAATGAGCAGTTCTTC
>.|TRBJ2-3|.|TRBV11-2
CASSLAPLAIDTQYF
TGTGCCAGCAGCTTAGCCCCCCTGGCGATTGATACGCAGTATTTT
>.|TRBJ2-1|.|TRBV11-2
CANSPGRFSEQFF
TGTGCCAACAGCCCGGGGAGGTTTTCTGAGCAGTTCTTC
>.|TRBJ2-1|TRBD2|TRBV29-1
CSVSSGDYNEQLF
TGCAGCGTCTCTAGCGGGGATTACAATGAGCAGTTATTC
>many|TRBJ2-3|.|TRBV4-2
CASSQDMGVDTQYF
TGTGCCAGCAGCCAAGATATGGGGGTCGATACGCAGTATTTT
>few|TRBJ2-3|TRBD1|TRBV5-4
CASRQDRGTDTQYF
TGTGCCAGCAGACAGGACAGGGGGACAGATACGCAGTATTTT
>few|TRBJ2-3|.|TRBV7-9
CASPGSSTDTQYF
TGTGCCAGCCCGGGGTCAAGCACAGATACGCAGTATTTT
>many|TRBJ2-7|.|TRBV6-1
CASSAWTAPYEQYF
TGTGCCAGCAGTGCTTGGACAGCCCCCTACGAGCAGTACTTC
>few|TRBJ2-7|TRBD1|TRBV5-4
CASSWDSSSYEQYF
TGTGCCAGCAGCTGGGACAGTTCGTCCTACGAGCAGTACTTC
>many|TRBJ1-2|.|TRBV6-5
CASSYSGVVTYGYTF
TGTGCCAGCAGTTACTCAGGGGTCGTTACGTATGGCTACACCTTC
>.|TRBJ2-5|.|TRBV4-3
CASSQEPGAGETQYF
TGCGCCAGCAGCCAAGAACCAGGGGCGGGAGAGACCCAGTACTTC
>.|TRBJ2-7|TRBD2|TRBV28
CASSLIAGGQGEQYF
TGTGCCAGCAGTTTAATCGCGGGAGGGCAGGGGGAGCAGTACTTC
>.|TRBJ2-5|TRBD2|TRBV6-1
CASTPRGWVETQYF
TGTGCCAGCACTCCGCGGGGGTGGGTAGAGACCCAGTACTTC
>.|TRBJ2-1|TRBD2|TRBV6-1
CAVELALAYNEQFF
TGTGCCGTAGAACTAGCGTTAGCCTACAATGAACAGTTCTTC
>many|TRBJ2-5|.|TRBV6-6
CASSARSAGETQYF
TGTGCCAGCAGTGCTCGGTCTGCTGGGGAGACCCAGTACTTC
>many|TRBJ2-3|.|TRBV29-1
CSVPPGGSGPTDTQYF
TGCAGCGTGCCCCCCGGGGGCTCGGGGCCCACAGATACGCAGTATTTT
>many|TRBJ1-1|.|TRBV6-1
CASSEADITAFF
TGTGCCAGCAGTGAAGCTGACATTACGGCTTTCTTT
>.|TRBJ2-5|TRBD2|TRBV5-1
CASSLTTSDQETQYF
TGCGCCAGCAGCCTAACTACTAGCGATCAAGAGACCCAGTACTTC
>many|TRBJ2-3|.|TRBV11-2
CASSLDGSGTDTQYF
TGTGCCAGCAGCTTAGACGGGAGCGGCACAGATACGCAGTATTTT
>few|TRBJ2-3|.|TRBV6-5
CASRLGTYSTDTHYF
TGTGCCAGCAGATTAGGGACATATAGCACAGATACGCATTATTTT